This T cell receptor (beta chain) was found in a study of blood T cell repertoires in COVID-19. Study details: Collection of acute and convalescent COVID-19 samples took place in the United States, Italy and Spain. Nucleic acid was either cDNA or gDNA, and it came from T cells, B-cell-depleted T cells, or PBMCs.

As handled by the study authors: Estimation of nucleated cell counts relied on the amplification of reference gene primers. This table comes from immunoSEQ multiplex PCR, and its TCRdb copy is limited to in-frame clones, with some not included. V and J calls and clone size come straight from that table; D and trimming were deduced from the DNA. The sample carries around 300,000 clones, roughly nine tenths recorded once. This CDR3 has 14 amino acids. In germline, CDR1 is SGHAT, CDR2 FQNNGV. Trimming left V 8 bases short and J 6 bases short, with 17 bases between. This chain links TRBV11-2 with TRBJ2-4, with TRBD1 as a possible D gene (6 bases). This clonotype was obtained from a man aged 45-60 years with acute or convalescent COVID-19. Specimen: peripheral blood. The CDR3 DNA reads as TGTGCCAGCGGCAACAGGGAGACGGCAAACATTCAGTACTTC. Its protein is CASGNRETANIQYF.